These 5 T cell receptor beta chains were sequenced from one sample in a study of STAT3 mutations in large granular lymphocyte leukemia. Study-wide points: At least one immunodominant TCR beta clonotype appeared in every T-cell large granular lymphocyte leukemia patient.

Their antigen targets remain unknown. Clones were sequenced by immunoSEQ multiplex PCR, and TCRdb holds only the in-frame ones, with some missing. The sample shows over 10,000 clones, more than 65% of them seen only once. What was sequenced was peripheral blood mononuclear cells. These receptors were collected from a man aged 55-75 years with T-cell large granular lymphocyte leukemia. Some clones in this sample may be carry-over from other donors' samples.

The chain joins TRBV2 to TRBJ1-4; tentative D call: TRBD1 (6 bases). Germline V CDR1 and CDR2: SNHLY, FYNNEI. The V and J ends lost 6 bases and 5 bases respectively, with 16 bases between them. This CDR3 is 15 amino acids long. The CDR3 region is CASRPTDSLNEKLFF. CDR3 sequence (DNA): TGTGCCAGCAGGCCGACGGACAGCTTGAATGAAAAACTGTTTTTT.

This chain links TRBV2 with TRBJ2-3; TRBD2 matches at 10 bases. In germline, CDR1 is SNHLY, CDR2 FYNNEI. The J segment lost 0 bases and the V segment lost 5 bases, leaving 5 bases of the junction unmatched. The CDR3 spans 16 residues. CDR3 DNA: TGTGCCAGCAGTTCCTCGACTAGCGGGAGCACAGATACGCAGTATTTT. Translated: CASSSSTSGSTDTQYF.

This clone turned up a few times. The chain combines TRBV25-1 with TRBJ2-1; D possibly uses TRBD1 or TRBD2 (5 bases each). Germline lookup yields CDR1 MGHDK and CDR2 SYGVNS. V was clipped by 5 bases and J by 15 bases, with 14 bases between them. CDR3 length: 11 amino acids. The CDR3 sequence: CASSNSRETFF. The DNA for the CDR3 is TGTGCCAGCAGTAACAGCAGGGAGACGTTCTTC.

The CDR3 sequence is CASSAPRGTQYF. The CDR3 DNA is TGTGCCAGCAGCGCTCCCAGGGGTACGCAGTATTTT. The chain uses TRBV9 and TRBJ2-3; the D gene is possibly TRBD1 (6 bases). The V end was cut by 3 bases, the J end by 8 bases, with 10 bases between. The CDR3 is 12 residues long. From germline, CDR1 is SGDLS and CDR2 YYNGEE.

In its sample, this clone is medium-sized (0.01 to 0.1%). CDR3 sequence: CSVRTDSYEQYF. In nucleotides, the CDR3 is TGCAGCGTCAGGACAGACTCCTACGAGCAGTACTTC. The rearrangement links TRBV29-1 to TRBJ2-7; D may be TRBD1 (6 bases). This CDR3 is built from 12 residues. The germline V gene encodes CDR1 SQVTM and CDR2 ANQGSEA. V lost 6 bases and J 0 bases, leaving 9 bases between the germline ends.